Each of the 5 T cell receptor beta chains below was sequenced from the same sample in a study of blood T cell repertoires in COVID-19 (dated by TCRdb to about 2020). The library was made by the immunoSEQ multiplex PCR assay. This is the immuneACCESS table as TCRdb keeps it, with only in-frame sequences that have V and J called. A part of the clones is gone; compared with another copy, unresolved V genes explain less than half, and the rest is unexplained. Counted in this sample were 180,000 or so clones; 70% to 90% of them appeared once. The biggest ten clones account for 2.5% of the sample. Material for sequencing was peripheral blood. The receptors originated from a man between 40 and 49 years old with active or convalescent COVID-19.

The chain links TRBV28 to TRBJ2-4, with 8 nucleotides matching TRBD1. From germline, CDR1 is MDHEN and CDR2 SYDVKM. V dropped 8 bases and J dropped 0; count of bases not matched to a gene: 12. The CDR3 spans 17 residues. The CDR3 loop reads CASGLESRGRAKNIQYF. The CDR3 region has the DNA TGTGCCAGCGGCCTGGAGAGCAGGGGGCGAGCCAAAAACATTCAGTACTTC.

J is TRBJ2-3 and V is TRBV27, with TRBD2 identical over 9 bases. The J segment lost 1 base and the V segment lost 3 bases, leaving 2 bases of the junction unmatched. CDR1 and CDR2 (germline): MNHEY, SMNVEV (reference sequence). CDR3 length: 15 amino acids. Here the CDR3 reads CASSFQRGGTDTQYF. As DNA, the CDR3 is TGTGCCAGCAGTTTCCAGCGGGGGGGCACAGATACGCAGTATTTT.

This rearrangement joins TRBV30 to TRBJ1-2, with D uncertain. V was cut by 3 bases and J by 5 bases, with 4 bases left in between. CDR1 is GTSNPN and CDR2 is SVGIG in the germline V gene (reference sequence). The CDR3 contains 10 residues. The CDR3: CAWREYGYTF. CDR3 in DNA: TGTGCCTGGAGGGAGTATGGCTACACCTTC. The whole variable domain, filled in from reference TRBV30 and TRBJ1-2, reads SQTIHQWPATLVQPVGSPLSLECTVEGTSNPNLYWYRQAAGRGLQLLFYSVGIGQISSEVPQNLSASRPQDRQFILSSKKLLLSDSGFYLCAWREYGYTFGSGTRLTVV.

V usage is TRBV5-6 and J usage is TRBJ1-2, with TRBD1 matching 9 bases. J gave up 3 bases and V 4 bases, and 10 bases lay outside the gene matches. The CDR3 is 16 amino acids. The germline V gene has CDR1 SGHDT and CDR2 YYEEEE. The chain's CDR3 is CASSRDTGGAYYGYTF. The CDR3 bases are TGTGCCAGCAGCCGCGATACAGGGGGCGCTTACTATGGCTACACCTTC.

The chain recombines TRBV5-1 with TRBJ2-5; D possibly corresponds to TRBD1 (6 bases). The germline gives CDR1 SGHRS, CDR2 YFSETQ. This CDR3 has 15 amino acids. V lost 5 bases and J lost 1, with 15 bases in between. The CDR3 sequence: CASSFVWDTQETQYF. CDR3 nucleotides: TGCGCCAGCAGTTTCGTATGGGACACCCAAGAGACCCAGTACTTC.